Shown below are 18 T cell receptor beta chains from a single sample sequenced in a study of a mutant IDH1 vaccine in newly diagnosed glioma. Their cognate antigens are unknown. Generated by immunoSEQ multiplex PCR, the TCRdb table keeps only in-frame clones and is missing some. There are fewer than 65,000 clones in the sample; about 80% occur only once, and about 3.2% lies in the top ten. As to time point: week 5, during vaccination. In the vaccine, a single dose held 300 ug of the mutant IDH1 20-mer peptide, along with topical imiquimod. The starting material was PBMCs, obtained from a glioma patient whose treatment included an IDH1 peptide vaccine. These receptors came from a man aged 25-45 years with glioma.

J is TRBJ1-6 and V is TRBV9, with 9 bases fitting TRBD1. CDR3 length: 15 residues. Trimming took 1 base from V and 7 from J; bases not matched to a gene: 3. Looked up from germline, CDR1 is SGDLS and CDR2 is YYNGEE. The CDR3: CASSVQTGGNSPLHF. In nucleotides, the CDR3 is TGTGCCAGCAGCGTACAGACAGGGGGAAATTCACCCCTCCACTTT.

This clone was seen just once. The gene calls are TRBV5-1 and TRBJ2-7; 7 nucleotides line up with TRBD1. From germline, CDR1 is SGHRS and CDR2 YFSETQ. The V segment lost 1 base and the J segment 0 bases; nucleotides outside the gene matches: 7. This CDR3 spans 16 amino acids. The CDR3 protein is CASSLLPGQASYEQYF. CDR3 nucleotides: TGCGCCAGCAGCTTGCTACCTGGACAGGCCTCCTACGAGCAGTACTTC. Looking up the rest from reference TRBV5-1 and TRBJ2-7 gives the full variable domain: KAGVTQTPRYLIKTRGQQVTLSCSPISGHRSVSWYQQTPGQGLQFLFEYFSETQRNKGNFPGRFSGRQFSNSRSEMNVSTLELGDSALYLCASSLLPGQASYEQYFGPGTRLTVT.

The J gene is TRBJ1-4, the V gene TRBV19; tentative D call: TRBD1 (5 bases). The CDR3 contains 14 residues. Per germline, CDR1 LNHDA and CDR2 SQIVND (reference sequence). V shed 7 bases and J shed 8 bases, with 17 bases lying between them. The CDR3 bases are TGTGCCAGTAACAGTCGGGGGGATGGAGAAAAACTGTTTTTT. It translates to CASNSRGDGEKLFF.

The CDR3 loop reads CASSVTGGDYGYTF. The CDR3 region has the DNA TGTGCCAGCAGTGTGACAGGGGGTGACTATGGCTACACCTTC. The genes are TRBV6-1 and TRBJ1-2; TRBD1 aligns across 9 bases. Losses at the gene ends were 4 bases for V and 3 bases for J; bases not matched to a gene: 3. CDR3 length equals 14 residues. Germline CDR1 and CDR2: MNHNS and SASEGT.

This chain uses TRBV5-5 with TRBJ2-5; 7 bases align to TRBD1. The V and J ends lost 5 bases and 9 bases, in that order; junction bases with no gene match: 19. CDR1 and CDR2 from the germline V gene are SGHKS and YYEKEE (reference sequence). CDR3 size: 16 residues. CDR3 DNA sequence: TGTGCCAGCAGTTTTCTCCTGACAGGGCCGCTGGTGTCCCAGTACTTC. Its translation: CASSFLLTGPLVSQYF.

The chain has TRBV7-9 and TRBJ2-5; TRBD1 agrees at 9 bases. The CDR3 consists of 18 residues. V gave up 5 bases and J gave up 2 bases; unmatched junction bases: 15. Germline values: CDR1 SEHNR, CDR2 FQNEAQ (reference sequence). CDR3 sequence reads: CASSPGQGTATPQETQYF. In DNA form, the CDR3 reads TGTGCCAGCAGCCCCGGACAGGGGACGGCGACCCCACAAGAGACCCAGTACTTC.

The rearrangement links TRBV27 to TRBJ2-6; possible D gene TRBD1, 5 bases. The CDR3 contains 16 residues. From germline, CDR1 is MNHEY and CDR2 SMNVEV (reference sequence). V was pared by 7 bases and J by 5 bases, with 18 bases between. CDR3 in amino acids: CASKQVESKRANVLTF. CDR3 bases: TGTGCCAGCAAACAGGTGGAGTCAAAAAGGGCCAACGTCCTGACTTTC. The entire variable domain, with the rest obtained from reference TRBV27 and TRBJ2-6, is as follows: EAQVTQNPRYLITVTGKKLTVTCSQNMNHEYMSWYRQDPGLGLRQIYYSMNVEVTDKGDVPEGYKVSRKEKRNFPLILESPSPNQTSLYFCASKQVESKRANVLTFGAGSRLTVL.

This chain connects TRBV6-6 to TRBJ2-5; D call uncertain. The DNA end favors TRBJ2-7, so the J call may be wrong. The CDR3 has 15 residues. The germline gives CDR1 MNHNY, CDR2 SVGAGI (reference sequence). The CDR3 DNA is TGTGCCAGCCGAGTTACCGGCAGCACTCGGCACGAGCAGTACTTC. Encoded protein: CASRVTGSTRHEQYF.

The V gene is TRBV2, the J gene TRBJ1-1, with a weak D call TRBD1 (6 bases). With 7 bases removed from V and 0 bases from J, the gap between germline ends came to 12 bases. Germline CDR1 reads SNHLY; CDR2 reads FYNNEI. The CDR3 covers 14 residues. This CDR3 reads CASKQGLVNTEAFF. The DNA of the CDR3 is TGTGCCAGCAAGCAGGGGTTAGTGAACACTGAAGCTTTCTTT.

This clone has a single count. The rearrangement links TRBV7-9 to TRBJ2-1; tentative D call: TRBD1 (5 bases). The CDR3 has 12 amino acids. Germline loops: CDR1 SEHNR, CDR2 FQNEAQ (reference sequence). V was cut by 5 bases and J by 10 bases, with 12 bases left in between. This CDR3 is CASSLQAKEQFF. CDR3 DNA sequence: TGTGCCAGCAGCCTACAGGCGAAGGAGCAGTTCTTC.

This clone has more than one count but fewer than ten. The same CDR3 also results from other DNA sequences found in this sample. The V and J genes are TRBV19 and TRBJ2-7; the D gene is possibly TRBD1 (5 bases). Germline CDR1 is LNHDA and CDR2 is SQIVND (reference sequence). There are 13 residues in the CDR3. The germline V and J ends were trimmed by 3 bases and 3 bases, with 9 bases remaining between them. The CDR3: CASSIGQGYEQYF. CDR3 sequence (DNA): TGTGCCAGTAGTATTGGCCAGGGCTACGAGCAGTACTTC.

The J gene is TRBJ2-5, the V gene TRBV5-6; maybe TRBD2 (6 bases). The end of the DNA is better explained by TRBJ2-7, so the J call may be wrong. The CDR3 is 13 residues long. Germline CDR1 is SGHDT and CDR2 is YYEEEE. As DNA, the CDR3 is TGTGCCAGCAGCTTGCGGGGGACCGACGAGCAGTACTTC. This encodes CASSLRGTDEQYF.

The chain recombines TRBV2 with TRBJ2-3; D is possibly TRBD1 (5 bases). Trimming shortened V by 5 bases and J by 0 bases, and 9 bases separated the two germline ends. The germline CDR1 and CDR2 sequences are SNHLY and FYNNEI. CDR3 length: 14 amino acids. This CDR3 reads CASSKGSSTDTQYF. DNA for the CDR3: TGTGCCAGCAGTAAGGGGTCTAGCACAGATACGCAGTATTTT.

The gene calls are TRBV11-2 and TRBJ2-7, with 8 bases that match TRBD1. The CDR3 contains 14 residues. CDR1 is SGHAT, CDR2 FQNNGV, per germline. Germline trimming cut 4 bases from V and 7 bases from J; bases unmatched to any gene: 9. CDR3 sequence: CASSSGQGVGEQYF. In DNA, the CDR3 is TGTGCCAGCAGCTCCGGACAGGGTGTGGGGGAGCAGTACTTC. Filled out from reference TRBV11-2 and TRBJ2-7, the complete variable domain reads EAGVAQSPRYKIIEKRQSVAFWCNPISGHATLYWYQQILGQGPKLLIQFQNNGVVDDSQLPKDRFSAERLKGVDSTLKIQPAKLEDSAVYLCASSSGQGVGEQYFGPGTRLTVT.

This chain uses TRBV18 with TRBJ2-7; TRBD1 aligns across 8 bases. Per germline, CDR1 KGHSH and CDR2 LQKENI. V was clipped by 3 bases and J by 3 bases; unmatched bases: 4. This CDR3 has 14 residues. The CDR3 sequence: CASSPGQGNYEQYF. CDR3 coding DNA: TGTGCCAGCTCACCCGGACAGGGCAACTACGAGCAGTACTTC.

Here the CDR3 DNA reads TGCGCCAGCAGCTCCGGACAGGGCAAGCAGTACTTC. Translation gives CASSSGQGKQYF. The genes are TRBV5-1 and TRBJ2-7; 8 bases align to TRBD1. This CDR3 comprises 12 residues. With 3 bases clipped from V and 8 bases from J, the junction kept 4 bases outside the gene matches. CDR1 and CDR2 (germline): SGHRS, YFSETQ.

V is TRBV2 and J is TRBJ1-5; the D is unclear. The CDR3 has 12 residues. Looked up from germline, CDR1 is SNHLY and CDR2 is FYNNEI. V lost 5 bases, J lost 9 bases, and 11 bases lay in between. The CDR3 DNA reads TGTGCCAGCAGTTACTGGGCGGGGCCCCAGCATTTT. It is translated as CASSYWAGPQHF.

The chain joins TRBV27 to TRBJ1-2, with D possibly matching TRBD1 (5 bases). The CDR3 length is 16 residues. V lost 5 bases and J 5 bases, leaving 21 bases between the germline ends. CDR1 MNHEY and CDR2 SMNVEV come from the germline V gene (reference sequence). DNA of the CDR3: TGTGCCAGCAGTCCCCTTCAAGGGGCGGGGACTTATGGCTACACCTTC. Translation: CASSPLQGAGTYGYTF.